Below, 8 T cell receptor beta chains from the same sample are listed, as sequenced in a study of cytomegalovirus exposure and HLA in healthy donors. The PCR used 60 Vbeta and 13 Jbeta primers. The table came from immunoSEQ multiplex PCR; TCRdb's copy has only in-frame clones and leaves some out. The sample holds around 100,000 clones, around 61% seen once. Sequencing was carried out using PBMCs. The receptors here all came from a woman aged 25-40 years in good health and CMV-seronegative.

This chain connects TRBV2 to TRBJ1-5; D is ambiguous. The V gene's germline CDR1 is SNHLY and CDR2 FYNNEI. Trimming removed 3 bases from V and 6 bases from J, with 12 bases in between. This CDR3 has 14 residues. The CDR3 sequence is CASSEAGSGQPQHF. The CDR3 coding sequence is TGTGCCAGCAGTGAGGCGGGCTCTGGTCAGCCCCAGCATTTT.

The chain carries TRBV23-1 and TRBJ1-1; D gene ambiguous. TRBV23-1 is an ORF; its function is uncertain. The V gene lost 0 bases and the J gene lost 8 bases, with 16 bases spanning the gap. This CDR3 has 15 residues. CDR3 DNA: TGCGCCAGCAGTCAATCGATATCAGGCGGGTTAGAAGCTTTCTTT. Its translation: CASSQSISGGLEAFF.

The V gene is TRBV18, the J gene TRBJ2-2; 8 positions agree with TRBD2. Looked up from germline, CDR1 is KGHSH and CDR2 is LQKENI. The CDR3 loop spans 15 amino acids. V lost 5 bases, J lost 3 bases, and 5 bases stayed unmatched. This chain's CDR3 is CASSLGLVDTGELFF. The CDR3 DNA reads as TGTGCCAGCTCATTGGGACTAGTCGACACCGGGGAGCTGTTTTTT.

The chain carries TRBV5-4 and TRBJ2-7; 7 bases align to TRBD2. This CDR3 has 15 residues. In germline, CDR1 is SGHNT, CDR2 YYREEE (reference sequence). The V and J ends lost 0 bases and 6 bases, in that order; junction bases with no gene match: 9. The CDR3 DNA is TGTGCCAGCAGCTTGGGGGACTATGCACTATCCGAGCAGTACTTC. Translating it yields CASSLGDYALSEQYF. Variable domain in full (rest from reference TRBV5-4 and TRBJ2-7): ETGVTQSPTHLIKTRGQQVTLRCSSQSGHNTVSWYQQALGQGPQFIFQYYREEENGRGNFPPRFSGLQFPNYSSELNVNALELDDSALYLCASSLGDYALSEQYFGPGTRLTVT.

The chain carries TRBV7-2 and TRBJ1-1, with D maybe TRBD1 (5 bases). CDR3 size: 13 residues. Germline V CDR1 and CDR2: SGHTA, FQGNSA. Trimming left V 5 bases short and J 6 bases short, with 13 bases between. CDR3 in amino acids: CASSTRRGSEAFF. The CDR3 nucleotides are TGTGCCAGCAGCACCCGGCGGGGCTCTGAAGCTTTCTTT.

The rearrangement joins TRBV10-2 to TRBJ2-7, with 12 bases aligning to TRBD2. Per the germline V gene, CDR1 is WSHSY and CDR2 is SAAADI. V trimming: 4 bases; J trimming: 3 bases; junction bases outside the gene matches: 1. The CDR3 is 14 residues long. CDR3 protein: CASSVTSGGYEQYF. DNA of the CDR3: TGCGCCAGCAGTGTGACTAGCGGGGGCTACGAGCAGTACTTC.

This chain links TRBV6-5 with TRBJ2-1, with 8 bases matching TRBD1. Trimming took 2 bases from V and 9 from J; bases not matched to a gene: 6. The CDR3 consists of 14 residues. Germline V lookup: CDR1 MNHEY, CDR2 SVGAGI. The CDR3 sequence: CASSYRTGSGEQFF. DNA for the CDR3: TGTGCCAGCAGTTACCGGACAGGGTCTGGTGAGCAGTTCTTC.

V gene TRBV19 combines with J gene TRBJ1-1, with D tentatively TRBD1 (5 bases). Germline V gene lookup returns CDR1 LNHDA and CDR2 SQIVND (reference sequence). This CDR3 is built from 14 residues. V lost 7 bases to trimming and J lost 0 bases, with 12 bases between them. CDR3 sequence reads: CASTSGFMNTEAFF. The CDR3 DNA reads TGTGCCAGTACGTCAGGGTTCATGAACACTGAAGCTTTCTTT.